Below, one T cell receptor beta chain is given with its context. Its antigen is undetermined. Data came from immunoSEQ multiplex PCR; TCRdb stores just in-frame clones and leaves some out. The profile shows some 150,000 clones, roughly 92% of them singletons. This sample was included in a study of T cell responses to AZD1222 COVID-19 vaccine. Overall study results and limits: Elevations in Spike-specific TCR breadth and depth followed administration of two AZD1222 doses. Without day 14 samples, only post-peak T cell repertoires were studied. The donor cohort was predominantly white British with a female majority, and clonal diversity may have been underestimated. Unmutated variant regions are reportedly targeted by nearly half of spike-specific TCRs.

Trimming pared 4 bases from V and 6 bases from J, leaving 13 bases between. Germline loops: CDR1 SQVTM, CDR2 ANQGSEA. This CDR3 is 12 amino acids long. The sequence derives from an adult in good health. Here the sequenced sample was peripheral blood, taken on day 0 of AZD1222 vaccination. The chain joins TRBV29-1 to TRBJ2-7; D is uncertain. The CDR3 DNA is TGCAGCGTTGGATACCCGCCGGGCGAGCAGTACTTC. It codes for CSVGYPPGEQYF.